Below are 24 T cell receptor beta chains sequenced from a single sample in a study of Ad26.COV2.S vaccination and SARS-CoV-2 variants. Treatment denoted: about 20 received Ad26.COV2.S at low or high dose, single or two shots; roughly five received placebo; per-sample allocation not given. Each sample was drawn 63 days after the first injection (of vaccine or placebo). The data were produced by immunoSEQ multiplex PCR, yet TCRdb's version contains in-frame clones alone and is incomplete. Among 400,000 to 450,000 clones, approximately 92% were seen once, and the ten largest hold approximately 1.7%. This sample comprised peripheral blood, obtained in a trial of Ad26.COV2.S vaccine versus placebo. All receptors derive from a person between 18 and 65 years old who received the Ad26.COV2.S COVID-19 vaccine or a placebo.

The gene calls are TRBV7-2 and TRBJ2-3; weak D call: TRBD2 (5 bases). Germline V gene lookup returns CDR1 SGHTA and CDR2 FQGNSA. V shed 5 bases and J shed 1 base, with 13 bases lying between them. This CDR3 comprises 15 residues. The CDR3 DNA reads TGTGCCAGCAGCCTTGGAGGAGCGGGCACAGATACGCAGTATTTT. Translated: CASSLGGAGTDTQYF.

The chain couples TRBV30 to TRBJ1-4, with D maybe TRBD1 (6 bases). The CDR3 is made up of 15 amino acids. Trimming removed 2 bases from V and 7 bases from J, with 17 bases in between. Looked up from germline, CDR1 is GTSNPN and CDR2 is SVGIG (reference sequence). CDR3 protein: CAWSPRTVGREKLFF. The CDR3 DNA sequence: TGTGCCTGGAGTCCCAGGACAGTTGGGCGTGAAAAACTGTTTTTT.

V and J are TRBV18 and TRBJ2-2; D is undetermined. Trimming pared 2 bases from V and 0 bases from J, leaving 7 bases between. In germline, CDR1 is KGHSH, CDR2 LQKENI. This CDR3 comprises 15 residues. CDR3 sequence: CASSPLDANTGELFF. In nucleotides, the CDR3 is TGTGCCAGCTCACCATTGGACGCGAACACCGGGGAGCTGTTTTTT.

This chain uses TRBV19 with TRBJ2-7; D remains unclear. Trimming took 3 bases from V and 1 from J, leaving 7 bases between them. The CDR3 has 13 amino acids. Germline values: CDR1 LNHDA, CDR2 SQIVND (reference sequence). CDR3 in DNA: TGTGCCAGTAGTATGGTAGGGTCCTACGAGCAGTACTTC. Translated, it gives CASSMVGSYEQYF.

J is TRBJ2-1 and V is TRBV3-1 (or the pseudogene TRBV3-2); 10 bases fit TRBD1. The CDR3 sequence is 15 residues long. V trimming: 0 bases; J trimming: 6 bases; junction bases outside the gene matches: 2. Germline V gives CDR1 LGHDT, CDR2 YNNKEL (reference sequence). CDR3 bases: TGTGCCAGCAGCCAAGAAGGGGACAGGGGCAATGAGCAGTTCTTC. Translating it yields CASSQEGDRGNEQFF.

There are a few counts of this clone. The J gene is TRBJ1-3, the V gene TRBV19; D remains unclear. CDR1 is LNHDA and CDR2 is SQIVND in the germline V gene (reference sequence). This CDR3 has 16 residues. Trimming stripped 3 bases from V and 0 bases from J, with 12 bases between. CDR3 nucleotides: TGTGCCAGTAGTATTTTAAAGGGCTACTCTGGAAACACCATATATTTT. This gives the protein CASSILKGYSGNTIYF.

The genes are TRBV15 and TRBJ2-1, with 8 bases aligning to TRBD2. CDR3 length: 15 amino acids. Unmatched junction bases numbered 4, after V lost 0 bases and J lost 6 bases. Per germline, CDR1 LNHNV and CDR2 YYDKDF (reference sequence). The CDR3 DNA reads as TGTGCCACCAGCAGAGACAGCGGGGGCCTCAATGAGCAGTTCTTC. Protein sequence: CATSRDSGGLNEQFF.

This chain links TRBV27 with TRBJ2-2; D unresolved. CDR1 and CDR2 (germline): MNHEY, SMNVEV (reference sequence). CDR3 length: 17 residues. V was pared by 7 bases and J by 4 bases, with 22 bases between. The CDR3 DNA reads as TGTGCCAGCAAGGTCAGCCACCTTAGGGAATCCACCGGGGAGCTGTTTTTT. Translating it yields CASKVSHLRESTGELFF.

The chain links TRBV5-1 to TRBJ1-2, with 9 bases lining up with TRBD1. The CDR3 has 15 residues. With V trimmed by 0 bases and J by 3 bases, 3 bases remained unmatched. The V gene's germline CDR1 is SGHRS and CDR2 YFSETQ. For the CDR3, the DNA is TGCGCCAGCAGCTTGGGGACAGGGGAGGACTATGGCTACACCTTC. Protein sequence: CASSLGTGEDYGYTF.

This chain uses TRBV6-2 or TRBV6-3 with TRBJ1-6; D not certain. CDR3 length: 12 residues. Trimming shortened V by 4 bases and J by 9 bases, and 7 bases separated the two germline ends. CDR1 MNHEY and CDR2 SVGEGT come from the germline V gene. This CDR3 is CASSLWGSPLHF. The CDR3 nucleotides read TGTGCCAGCAGTTTGTGGGGTTCACCCCTCCACTTT.

V usage is TRBV19 and J usage is TRBJ2-2; D may match TRBD1 or TRBD2 (5 bases each). Germline CDR1 is LNHDA and CDR2 is SQIVND (reference sequence). V was pared by 3 bases and J by 0 bases, with 11 bases between. This CDR3 has 16 amino acids. For the CDR3, the DNA is TGTGCCAGTAGTATTCCGGGACCGTCGAACACCGGGGAGCTGTTTTTT. Its protein product is CASSIPGPSNTGELFF.

Only one count was recorded for this clone. This chain connects TRBV11-2 to TRBJ1-1; D is perhaps TRBD1 (6 bases). V lost 4 bases and J lost 6, with 15 bases in between. Germline CDR1 is SGHAT and CDR2 is FQNNGV. The CDR3 consists of 14 residues. The CDR3, as DNA: TGTGCCAGCAGCTCACTCCAGGGGTATGCTGAAGCTTTCTTT. Amino acid sequence: CASSSLQGYAEAFF.

The gene calls are TRBV7-2 and TRBJ2-2; 7 nucleotides line up with TRBD1. The CDR3 length is 16 residues. J was trimmed by 1 base and V by 7 bases; bases with no gene match: 9. The germline V gene encodes CDR1 SGHTA and CDR2 FQGNSA. CDR3 nucleotides: TGTGCCAGCACTCCGACAGGGTCCATGAACACCGGGGAGCTGTTTTTT. Translating gives CASTPTGSMNTGELFF.

V is TRBV24-1 and J is TRBJ2-3, with a possible D match to TRBD1 (5 bases). From germline, CDR1 is KGHDR and CDR2 SFDVKD. The CDR3 contains 14 residues. Trimming cost V 4 bases and J 0 bases, with 7 bases left between them. Here the CDR3 reads CATSDRTSTDTQYF. Written as DNA, the CDR3 is TGTGCCACCAGTGACAGGACAAGCACAGATACGCAGTATTTT.

This rearrangement joins TRBV10-1 to TRBJ2-1; D remains unclear. The CDR3 is 13 amino acids. The germline V and J ends were trimmed by 4 bases and 4 bases, with 8 bases remaining between them. Germline assignment: CDR1 WNHNN and CDR2 SYGVQD (reference sequence). DNA of the CDR3: TGCGCCAGCAGTGCACAACTGTACAATGAGCAGTTCTTC. Its translation: CASSAQLYNEQFF.

This chain links TRBV9 with TRBJ2-1; TRBD2 matches 10 bases. The CDR3 consists of 17 residues. CDR1 and CDR2 (germline): SGDLS, YYNGEE. Losses at the gene ends were 0 bases for V and 7 bases for J; bases not matched to a gene: 10. The CDR3 reads CASSVDPTQRGGNEQFF. The CDR3 region has the DNA TGTGCCAGCAGCGTAGACCCAACCCAGCGGGGGGGGAATGAGCAGTTCTTC. The variable domain in full, with the rest retrieved from reference TRBV9 and TRBJ2-1, is DSGVTQTPKHLITATGQRVTLRCSPRSGDLSVYWYQQSLDQGLQFLIQYYNGEERAKGNILERFSAQQFPDLHSELNLSSLELGDSALYFCASSVDPTQRGGNEQFFGPGTRLTVL.

This clone was recorded only once. The rearrangement joins TRBV28 to TRBJ1-1, with D hard to call. The ends were cut back, 4 bases at V and 8 bases at J, with 14 bases in the middle. The CDR3 is made up of 13 amino acids. In germline, CDR1 is MDHEN, CDR2 SYDVKM. CDR3 residues: CASSSGPGEEAFF. The DNA for the CDR3 is TGTGCCAGCAGTTCCGGACCGGGAGAGGAAGCTTTCTTT.

This sequence joins TRBV12-3 or TRBV12-4 and TRBJ1-1; unclear D gene. This CDR3 comprises 12 residues. With 5 bases removed from V and 0 bases from J, the gap between germline ends came to 4 bases. The CDR3: CASSDLNTEAFF. In nucleotides, the CDR3 is TGTGCCAGCAGTGATCTGAACACTGAAGCTTTCTTT.

V is TRBV6-2 or TRBV6-3 and J is TRBJ1-5; D may be TRBD1 (6 bases). This CDR3 is built from 14 residues. Trimming cost V 5 bases and J 7 bases, with 15 bases left between them. The V gene's germline CDR1 is MNHEY and CDR2 SVGEGT. The CDR3 is CASSQFSGDQPQHF. DNA for the CDR3: TGTGCCAGCAGTCAGTTTTCAGGGGACCAGCCCCAGCATTTT.

J is TRBJ1-4 and V is TRBV19; D is uncertain. The CDR3 runs 13 residues. Germline V gene data show CDR1 as LNHDA and CDR2 as SQIVND (reference sequence). V lost 5 bases and J 7 bases, leaving 11 bases between the germline ends. CDR3 nucleotides: TGTGCCAGTAGTCGGGAGGTATTTGAAAAACTGTTTTTT. Encoded protein: CASSREVFEKLFF.

The chain has TRBV7-2 and TRBJ2-5; 13 positions agree with TRBD2. The CDR3 runs to 19 residues. V dropped 4 bases and J dropped 6; count of bases not matched to a gene: 17. CDR1 is SGHTA, CDR2 FQGNSA, per germline. DNA for the CDR3: TGTGCCAGCAGCTCTCCCGGGACTAGCGGGGACTACCCCTTGAAGACCCAGTACTTC. It codes for CASSSPGTSGDYPLKTQYF.

The chain recombines TRBV4-1 with TRBJ1-5; 8 bases map to TRBD1. CDR3 size: 16 residues. Germline V gene sequence: CDR1 MGHRA, CDR2 YSYEKL. With 0 bases clipped from V and 4 bases from J, the junction kept 5 bases outside the gene matches. CDR3 sequence: CASSQEQGEGNQPQHF. CDR3 DNA: TGCGCCAGCAGCCAAGAACAGGGGGAAGGGAATCAGCCCCAGCATTTT.

The CDR3 nucleotides are TGTGCCAGCAGCCCCGGCAGGGGATGGGGGAACACTGAAGCTTTCTTT. The encoded protein is CASSPGRGWGNTEAFF. The chain couples TRBV7-8 to TRBJ1-1, with D possibly matching TRBD1 (6 bases). CDR1 SGHVS and CDR2 FQNEAQ come from the germline V gene. V was pared by 5 bases and J by 1 base, with 17 bases between. The length of the CDR3 is 16 residues.

The J gene is TRBJ2-7, the V gene TRBV6-2 or TRBV6-3; D unclear. Germline V gene lookup returns CDR1 MNHEY and CDR2 SVGEGT. CDR3 size: 15 residues. Deletions cut 5 bases from V and 7 bases from J, with 21 bases between. As DNA, the CDR3 is TGTGCCAGCAGTCCCAGAGGCCAGGCCCGGGTAGAGCAGTACTTC. Protein: CASSPRGQARVEQYF.